This is a list of T cell receptor beta chains from one sample in a study of cytotoxic CD8 clonotypes in ibrutinib-treated CLL. The protocol was immunoSEQ multiplex PCR, while the TCRdb copy is restricted to in-frame clones and leaves out a portion. The table records some 84,000 clones, roughly 86% of them present only once. Sequences were derived from PBMCs, sampled before ibrutinib treatment. All receptors come from a human donor with chronic lymphocytic leukemia. CDR3s include the opening cysteine and the closing phenylalanine or tryptophan. The order of the fields is J gene, V gene, clone size, D gene, CDR3 protein, CDR3 DNA. The D gene is left open where the match is weak. Some rows mark clone size as missing; the rest say once, few, many or name a class of expanded clone.

TRBJ1-2	TRBV7-3	.	.	CASSPTLDNSGYTF	TGTGCCAGCAGCCCAACCTTAGACAACTCCGGCTACACCTTC
TRBJ2-3	TRBV7-9	.	.	CASSLASGTSTDTQYF	TGTGCCAGCAGCTTAGCTAGCGGCACTAGCACAGATACGCAGTATTTT
TRBJ1-5	TRBV27	.	.	CASSFQRNQPQHF	TGTGCCAGCAGTTTTCAGAGGAATCAGCCCCAGCATTTT
TRBJ2-2	TRBV28	.	.	CASSEPGPNTGELFF	TGTGCCAGCAGCGAACCCGGACCTAACACCGGGGAGCTGTTTTTT
TRBJ2-5	TRBV5-4	.	.	CASKEGHAQETQYF	TGTGCCAGCAAGGAGGGCCATGCCCAAGAGACCCAGTACTTC
TRBJ1-5	TRBV6-1	.	.	CASSGPNSNQPQHF	TGTGCCAGCAGCGGGCCGAATAGCAATCAGCCCCAGCATTTT
TRBJ2-5	TRBV4-1	.	.	CASSQGPATGETQYF	TGCGCCAGCAGCCAAGGTCCGGCCACGGGAGAGACCCAGTACTTC
TRBJ2-7	TRBV11-3	.	TRBD1	CASSLGYTGQGRDEQYF	TGTGCCAGCAGCTTAGGTTACACTGGACAGGGGCGGGACGAGCAGTACTTC
TRBJ2-7	TRBV28	few	.	CASNSGTPYEQYF	TGTGCCAGCAACAGTGGAACACCCTACGAGCAGTACTTC
TRBJ2-2	TRBV30	.	TRBD2	CAWNSRTSEPRGTGELFF	TGTGCCTGGAATTCCCGGACTAGCGAACCACGGGGCACCGGGGAGCTGTTTTTT
TRBJ1-5	TRBV7-2	.	.	CASRLGLTGNQPQHF	TGTGCCAGCAGGCTGGGCTTGACAGGCAATCAGCCCCAGCATTTT
TRBJ2-2	TRBV5-4	once	.	CASSLGAGRVTGELFF	TGTGCCAGCAGCTTGGGAGCAGGGCGGGTCACCGGGGAGCTGTTTTTT
TRBJ2-7	TRBV7-2	.	TRBD1	CASSPGTGGFEQYF	TGTGCCAGCAGCCCAGGGACAGGGGGATTCGAGCAGTACTTC
TRBJ2-5	TRBV6-1	once	.	CASSEGRYQETQYF	TGTGCCAGCAGTGAAGGGAGGTACCAAGAGACCCAGTACTTC
TRBJ2-7	TRBV4-1	.	.	CASSRVGDLYEQYF	TGCGCCAGCAGCCGGGTGGGGGACCTCTACGAGCAGTACTTC
TRBJ2-1	TRBV6-1	.	TRBD2	CASIQLAGAGDEQFF	TGTGCCAGCATTCAACTAGCGGGAGCTGGCGATGAGCAGTTCTTC
TRBJ2-1	TRBV4-3	.	.	CASSQDKTEGDEQFF	TGCGCCAGCAGCCAAGATAAAACAGAGGGGGATGAGCAGTTCTTC
TRBJ2-1	TRBV9	.	TRBD2	CASSVAASGGDNEQFF	TGTGCCAGCAGCGTAGCGGCTAGCGGGGGAGACAATGAGCAGTTCTTC
TRBJ1-3	TRBV27	.	.	CASRFGNTIYF	TGTGCCAGCCGGTTTGGAAACACCATATATTTT
TRBJ2-5	TRBV14	once	.	CASSRGLQETQYF	TGTGCCAGCAGCCGGGGACTCCAAGAGACCCAGTACTTC
TRBJ2-1	TRBV18	.	TRBD2	CASSRDSGLAGADEQFF	TGTGCCAGCTCCCGGGACTCGGGACTAGCGGGAGCCGATGAGCAGTTCTTC
TRBJ2-1	TRBV6-1	.	.	CASSPGLYDEQFF	TGTGCCAGCAGTCCGGGACTTTACGACGAGCAGTTCTTC
TRBJ2-4	TRBV5-1	once	.	CASSLVTDTSQNIQYF	TGCGCCAGCAGCTTGGTGACCGACACTTCCCAAAACATTCAGTACTTC
TRBJ1-1	TRBV4-3	.	.	CASSQDPSTEAFF	TGCGCCAGCAGCCAAGATCCCTCGACTGAAGCTTTCTTT
TRBJ2-1	TRBV12-5	.	TRBD2	CASGLTLGLAGGHEQFF	TGTGCTAGTGGTTTGACCTTAGGACTAGCGGGAGGTCATGAGCAGTTCTTC
TRBJ1-3	TRBV28	once	.	CASISRGSGNTIYF	TGTGCCAGCATTTCCCGCGGGTCAGGAAACACCATATATTTT
TRBJ2-2	TRBV7-3	.	TRBD2	CASSSGLATTGELFF	TGTGCCAGCAGCTCGGGACTAGCTACCACCGGGGAGCTGTTTTTT
TRBJ2-5	TRBV28	.	.	CASTEGPQETQYF	TGTGCCAGCACCGAGGGGCCCCAAGAGACCCAGTACTTC
TRBJ2-7	TRBV7-9	once	TRBD2	CASSPGTSGSGGYDEQYF	TGTGCCAGCAGCCCCGGGACTAGCGGGAGCGGTGGGTACGACGAGCAGTACTTC
TRBJ1-1	TRBV20-1	.	.	CSARANTEAFF	TGCAGTGCTAGAGCGAACACTGAAGCTTTCTTT
TRBJ2-3	TRBV11-2	.	TRBD1	CASSLGQSGGTDTQYF	TGTGCCAGCAGCTTAGGTCAGTCAGGGGGTACAGATACGCAGTATTTT
TRBJ2-3	TRBV7-2	.	.	CASIPESRADTQYF	TGTGCCAGCATCCCGGAGTCGCGTGCAGATACGCAGTATTTT
TRBJ1-4	TRBV27	.	.	CASSSSPRIREKLFF	TGTGCCAGCAGTTCTAGCCCGAGGATCCGTGAAAAACTGTTTTTT
TRBJ1-1	TRBV2	.	.	CASSSWGRNTEAFF	TGTGCCAGCAGCTCTTGGGGGAGGAACACTGAAGCTTTCTTT
TRBJ2-1	TRBV9	.	TRBD1	CASSVTSGTDLYNEQFF	TGTGCCAGCAGCGTTACCTCCGGGACAGATCTTTACAATGAGCAGTTCTTC
TRBJ1-5	TRBV19	.	.	CASTPGGNQPQHF	TGTGCCAGTACCCCCGGCGGGAATCAGCCCCAGCATTTT
TRBJ2-7	TRBV30	.	.	CAWSPTAWGDEQYF	TGTGCCTGGAGCCCTACCGCGTGGGGCGACGAGCAGTACTTC
TRBJ1-1	TRBV28	.	TRBD1	CASSTRQGLVPAFF	TGTGCCAGCAGTACCCGACAGGGATTAGTACCGGCTTTCTTT
TRBJ2-7	TRBV6-5	once	.	CASSLHRGTNYEQYF	TGTGCCAGCAGCCTTCACCGGGGCACCAACTACGAGCAGTACTTC
TRBJ2-3	TRBV28	.	.	CASSLLRDGDTQYF	TGTGCCAGCAGTTTATTGCGGGACGGAGATACGCAGTATTTT
TRBJ2-6	TRBV18	.	.	CASSPGLPSSGANVLTF	TGTGCCAGCTCACCAGGACTGCCGAGCTCTGGGGCCAACGTCCTGACTTTC
TRBJ2-5	TRBV15	.	.	CATSRDGGYQETQYF	TGTGCCACCAGCAGAGATGGCGGGTACCAAGAGACCCAGTACTTC
TRBJ2-3	TRBV10-3	once	TRBD2	CAVGLAGADTQYF	TGTGCCGTGGGACTAGCGGGAGCAGATACGCAGTATTTT
TRBJ1-2	TRBV18	.	.	CASSPLGGSEQGYGYTF	TGTGCCAGCTCACCACTCGGGGGGTCAGAACAGGGATATGGCTACACCTTC
TRBJ1-3	TRBV7-9	.	.	CASSPGRDPSVSGNTIYF	TGTGCCAGCAGCCCCGGAAGGGACCCCTCGGTTTCAGGAAACACCATATATTTT
TRBJ2-1	TRBV6-5	.	TRBD2	CASSRPGGIGEQFF	TGTGCCAGCTCCCGTCCGGGAGGGATCGGTGAGCAGTTCTTC
TRBJ2-1	TRBV19	.	TRBD2	CASSIEALRGVSYNEQFF	TGTGCCAGTAGTATAGAGGCCCTGCGGGGGGTCTCCTACAATGAGCAGTTCTTC
TRBJ1-1	TRBV5-1	.	.	CASGDRPNTEAFF	TGCGCCAGCGGTGACAGGCCGAACACTGAAGCTTTCTTT
TRBJ1-2	TRBV6-7	.	TRBD1	CASRPKGAGYGYTF	TGTGCCAGCAGGCCCAAGGGGGCAGGCTATGGCTACACCTTC
TRBJ1-1	TRBV9	.	TRBD1	CASSSTGTENTEAFF	TGTGCCAGCAGCTCGACCGGGACAGAGAACACTGAAGCTTTCTTT
TRBJ1-2	TRBV5-1	.	TRBD1	CASSPQTGNYGYTF	TGCGCCAGCAGCCCCCAGACAGGGAACTATGGCTACACCTTC
TRBJ2-2	TRBV6-1	.	TRBD1	CASSEGAGGSTGELFF	TGTGCCAGCAGTGAAGGGGCAGGGGGTAGTACCGGGGAGCTGTTTTTT
TRBJ2-7	TRBV27	.	.	CASSLAGGEREQYF	TGTGCCAGCAGTTTGGCAGGGGGGGAGAGGGAGCAGTACTTC
TRBJ1-2	TRBV19	.	.	CASSIRKNINYGYTF	TGTGCCAGTAGTATAAGAAAGAACATTAACTATGGCTACACCTTC
TRBJ2-1	TRBV27	.	TRBD2	CASSLGGRVDEQFF	TGTGCCAGCAGTTTGGGGGGGAGGGTAGATGAGCAGTTCTTC
TRBJ2-5	TRBV15	.	.	CATSRDRVGETQYF	TGTGCCACCAGCAGAGATAGGGTAGGGGAGACCCAGTACTTC